This TCR beta chain originates from a study of post-analysis software for immune sequencing data. Study summary: Relapsing-remitting, secondary progressive and progressive-relapsing forms made up the multiple sclerosis disease courses.

Prepared libraries of TCR beta cDNA carried unique molecular identifiers. TCRdb re-called the PCR reads through MiXCR, storing one row per CDR3 protein. This sample has approximately 360,000 distinct CDR3 sequences, with roughly 38% found just once. The sample holds a few counts of this clonotype. Its antigen is as yet unknown. Overall study results and limits: Patients with multiple sclerosis recorded significantly lower normalized Chao1 diversity than controls, the study found.

The sample was blood. The receptor was derived from a girl aged 5 to 17 with multiple sclerosis.

CDR3 coding DNA: TGTGCCAGCGGGCCCGCAACGTTGGACATTCAGTACTTC. It yields the protein CASGPATLDIQYF. The chain couples TRBV6-6 to TRBJ2-4, with D unclear. The CDR3 runs 13 residues. Germline V gene data show CDR1 as MNHNY and CDR2 as SVGAGI (reference sequence). The ends were cut back, 8 bases at V and 8 bases at J, with 16 bases in the middle.